This T cell receptor beta chain was obtained from a study of shared clonotypes between healthy human individuals. Study-wide results and limits: A few donors had around 5% of their naive CD4 clonotypes in common.

Comment on this clone: Its antigen remains unknown.

CDR3 length: 15 residues. Germline assignment: CDR1 ENHRY and CDR2 SYGVKD. V trimming: 4 bases; J trimming: 6 bases; junction bases outside the gene matches: 7. The authors combined CD45RO+ cells with CCR7-negative CD45RA+ TemRA cells as CD8 memory. In the original workflow: Filtering differed for immunoSEQ, which gave only junction sequences without quality scores. Assay: immunoSEQ multiplex PCR; the TCRdb copy retains only in-frame clones and omits some. V, J and clone size are those of that table, while D and trimming were read from the DNA. The sample has approximately 400,000 clones, 96% seen once.

The TCR was taken from a man younger than 40 in good health. The specimen was memory CD8+ T cells sorted from blood. As for subset: CD45RO+ cells pooled with CCR7-negative TemRA cells. The rearrangement joins TRBV10-3 to TRBJ2-3, with 10 bases that match TRBD2. CDR3 bases: TGTGCCATCAGTGGAAAAGCGGGAGGGCCGGATACGCAGTATTTT. It translates to CAISGKAGGPDTQYF.